A selection of T cell receptor beta chains follows, all from one sample in a study of T-cell memory formation after mild COVID-19. TCRdb re-analysed the 5' RACE reads in MiXCR, keeping a single row per CDR3 protein. In the table there are 45,000 to 55,000 distinct CDR3 sequences, around 7.3% of which are singletons. Sequenced input: PBMCs or a T cell subset sorted from them (not recorded which). The receptors shown here come from a man younger than 30 who had mild COVID-19 (a few samples of this study predate the infection). Cell type and time point are not known. The CDR3 runs from the conserved cysteine through the conserved F or W. D genes are given only for firm matches. Part of the rows lack a size; the others show once, few, many or a class for expanded clones.

few	TRBV15	TRBJ2-7	.	TGTGCCACCAGCAGAGGGACAGTGAACTCCTACGAGCAGTACTTC	CATSRGTVNSYEQYF
.	TRBV4-1	TRBJ1-3	.	TGCGCCAGCAGCCAGCCGGGACGGACAAGGTCTGGAAACACCATATATTTT	CASSQPGRTRSGNTIYF
.	TRBV30	TRBJ2-3	.	TGTGCCTGGATGGGGTCAGGCACAGATACGCAGTATTTT	CAWMGSGTDTQYF
few	TRBV7-2	TRBJ1-1	TRBD1	TGTGCCAGCAGCTTAGCGCGACAGGGCACTGAAGCTTTCTTT	CASSLARQGTEAFF
few	TRBV12-3/TRBV12-4	TRBJ1-2	.	TGTGCCAGCAGGGGGACTCCAAGCCGTCGGGGCTACACCTTC	CASRGTPSRRGYTF
many	TRBV7-2	TRBJ2-4	TRBD2	TGTGCCAGCAGCTTAGCCTTGGCGCGGGGGGTACTAGCCAAAAACATTCAGTACTTC	CASSLALARGVLAKNIQYF
.	TRBV9	TRBJ1-2	.	TGTGCCAGCAGCTCAGACAGGTTCTATGGCTACACCTTC	CASSSDRFYGYTF
few	TRBV7-9	TRBJ2-2	.	TGTGCCAGCAGCTATCAGGGAATATCCGGGGAGCTGTTTTTT	CASSYQGISGELFF
few	TRBV7-6	TRBJ2-4	TRBD2	TGTGCCAGCAGCTTAGTCCCGTCGACTAGCTCCAAAAACATTCAGTACTTC	CASSLVPSTSSKNIQYF
.	TRBV6-5	TRBJ1-1	.	TGTGCCAGCAGTTTCGCACCTGGACGGACGAACACTGAAGCTTTCTTT	CASSFAPGRTNTEAFF
many	TRBV29-1	TRBJ2-5	TRBD2	TGCAGCGCGACCTCGACTAGCGGGGGGGAGACCCAGTACTTC	CSATSTSGGETQYF
.	TRBV5-1	TRBJ1-5	.	TGCGCCAGCAGCTTTGGGCTGGGGGATCATCAGCCCCAGCATTTT	CASSFGLGDHQPQHF
few	TRBV7-8	TRBJ1-1	.	TGTGCCAGCACCGTTTCCTCAAACCCGCTGGGCACTGAAGCTTTCTTT	CASTVSSNPLGTEAFF
many	TRBV5-6	TRBJ2-3	TRBD1	TGTGCCACTTCCGGGACAGGGAGGAAAGATACGCAGTATTTT	CATSGTGRKDTQYF